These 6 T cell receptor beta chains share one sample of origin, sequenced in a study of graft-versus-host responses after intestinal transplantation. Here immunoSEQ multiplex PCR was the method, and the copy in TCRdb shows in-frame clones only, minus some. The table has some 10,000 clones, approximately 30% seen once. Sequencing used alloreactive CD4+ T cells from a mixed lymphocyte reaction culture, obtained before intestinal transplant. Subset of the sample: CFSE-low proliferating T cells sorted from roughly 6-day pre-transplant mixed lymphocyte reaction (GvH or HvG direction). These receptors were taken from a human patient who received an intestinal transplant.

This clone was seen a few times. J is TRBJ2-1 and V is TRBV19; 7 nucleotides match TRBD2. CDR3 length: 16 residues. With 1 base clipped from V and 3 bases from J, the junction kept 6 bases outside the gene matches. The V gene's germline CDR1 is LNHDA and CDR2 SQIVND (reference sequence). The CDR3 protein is CASSIVALAVYNEQFF. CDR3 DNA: TGTGCCAGTAGTATAGTTGCCCTAGCGGTCTACAATGAGCAGTTCTTC.

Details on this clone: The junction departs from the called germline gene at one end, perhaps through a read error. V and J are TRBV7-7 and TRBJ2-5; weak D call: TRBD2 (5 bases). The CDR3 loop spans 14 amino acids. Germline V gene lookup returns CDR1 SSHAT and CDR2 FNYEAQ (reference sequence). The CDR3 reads CASSSNEGRETQYF. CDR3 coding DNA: TGTGCTAGCAGCTCCAACGAGGGTAGGGAGACCCAGTACTTC. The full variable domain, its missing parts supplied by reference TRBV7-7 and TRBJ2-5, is GAGVSQSPRYKVTKRGQDVTLRCDPISSHATLYWYQQALGQGPEFLTYFNYEAQPDKSGLPSDRFSAERPEGSISTLTIQRTEQRDSAMYRCASSSNEGRETQYFGPGTRLLVL.

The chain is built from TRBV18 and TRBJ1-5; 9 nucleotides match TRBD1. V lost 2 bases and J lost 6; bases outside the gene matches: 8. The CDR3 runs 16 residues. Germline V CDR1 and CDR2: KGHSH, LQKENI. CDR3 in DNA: TGTGCCAGCTCACCAGGGCGGACAGGGGATGGTCAGCCCCAGCATTTT. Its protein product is CASSPGRTGDGQPQHF.

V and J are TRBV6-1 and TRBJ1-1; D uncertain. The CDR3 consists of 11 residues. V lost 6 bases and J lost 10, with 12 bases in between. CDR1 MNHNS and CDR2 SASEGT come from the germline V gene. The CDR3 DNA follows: TGTGCCAGCAGCTACGAGAGCGGAGCTTTCTTT. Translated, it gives CASSYESGAFF.

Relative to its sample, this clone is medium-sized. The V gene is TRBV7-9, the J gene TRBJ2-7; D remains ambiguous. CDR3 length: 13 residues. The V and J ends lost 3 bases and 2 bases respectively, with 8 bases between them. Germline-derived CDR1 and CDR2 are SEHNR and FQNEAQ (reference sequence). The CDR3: CASSLPSTYEQYF. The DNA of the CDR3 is TGTGCCAGCAGCTTGCCCTCAACCTACGAGCAGTACTTC.

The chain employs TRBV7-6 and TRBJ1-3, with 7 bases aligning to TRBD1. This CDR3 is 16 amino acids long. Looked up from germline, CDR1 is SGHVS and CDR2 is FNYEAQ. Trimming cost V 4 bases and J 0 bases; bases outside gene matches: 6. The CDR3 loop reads CASSYRQGSSGNTIYF. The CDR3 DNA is TGTGCCAGCAGCTACCGACAGGGCTCCTCTGGAAACACCATATATTTT.